Listed below are T cell receptor beta chains from one sample, sequenced in a study of regulatory dendritic cells for organ transplantation. TCRdb's table, derived via immunoSEQ multiplex PCR, lists solely in-frame clones and lacks some. The table has roughly 9,800 clones, around 80% seen once. No cognate antigen is known for these TCRs. The material sequenced was memory CD4+ T cells from blood cultured with dendritic cells. These receptors all stem from a human donor in good health. CDR3s include the opening cysteine and the closing phenylalanine or tryptophan. A D gene is named only where the DNA matches it firmly. The size field is filled for only some rows; it gives once, few, many or a size class.

TRBJ2-1 NA TRBV9 TRBD2 CASSQRTSIYNEQFF TGTGCCAGCAGCCAGAGGACTAGTATCTACAATGAGCAGTTCTTC
TRBJ2-1 NA TRBV7-9 NA CASSLAGASYNEQFF TGTGCCAGCAGCTTAGCGGGAGCTTCCTACAATGAGCAGTTCTTC
TRBJ2-3 NA TRBV5-6 TRBD2 CASSPLAGGTDTQYF TGTGCCAGCAGCCCCCTAGCGGGGGGGACAGATACGCAGTATTTT
TRBJ2-6 NA TRBV11-2 NA CASSFSGANVLTF TGTGCCAGCAGCTTTTCAGGGGCCAACGTCCTGACTTTC
TRBJ2-2 NA TRBV29-1 TRBD1 CSARTGTISGELFF TGCAGCGCCCGGACAGGGACAATATCCGGGGAGCTGTTTTTT
TRBJ1-5 NA TRBV21-1 NA CARRKERPGNQPQHF TGTGCCAGAAGGAAGGAGAGGCCCGGCAATCAGCCCCAGCATTTT
TRBJ1-2 few TRBV7-9 TRBD1 CASRRQGVNYGYTF TGTGCCAGCAGAAGACAGGGGGTTAACTATGGCTACACCTTC
TRBJ1-5 few TRBV28 NA CASSPGGDSNQPQHF TGTGCCAGCAGTCCCGGGGGAGATAGCAATCAGCCCCAGCATTTT
TRBJ2-1 NA TRBV7-6 NA CASSFLNRNNEQFF TGTGCCAGCAGCTTTCTAAACCGAAACAATGAGCAGTTCTTC
TRBJ2-2 NA TRBV4-2 NA CASSQGSTAFGELFF TGTGCCAGCAGCCAAGGGTCTACAGCGTTCGGGGAGCTGTTTTTT
TRBJ1-2 NA TRBV27 NA CASSLSRGLEGYTF TGTGCCAGCAGTTTATCCAGGGGTCTTGAAGGCTACACCTTC
TRBJ1-5 NA TRBV28 NA CASSSPSAGWYQPQHF TGTGCCAGCAGTTCACCGTCTGCAGGGTGGTATCAGCCCCAGCATTTT
TRBJ2-5 NA TRBV28 NA CASSARVAPQETQYF TGTGCCAGCAGTGCCCGGGTGGCACCCCAAGAGACCCAGTACTTC
TRBJ2-2 NA TRBV9 NA CASTPITEGGELFF TGTGCCAGCACCCCAATAACCGAGGGCGGGGAGCTGTTTTTT
TRBJ2-1 NA TRBV19 TRBD2 CASHLAGAKGQFF TGTGCCAGTCACCTAGCGGGGGCCAAGGGGCAGTTCTTC
TRBJ2-3 NA TRBV4-1 NA CASSHRTTSTDTQYF TGCGCCAGCAGCCATCGGACTACGAGCACAGATACGCAGTATTTT
TRBJ2-7 few TRBV27 TRBD1 CASSFNRGREQYF TGTGCCAGCAGTTTCAACAGGGGGCGGGAGCAGTACTTC
TRBJ2-3 NA TRBV7-9 TRBD1 CASSRRTGGSTDTQYF TGTGCCAGCAGCCGACGGACAGGGGGCAGCACAGATACGCAGTATTTT
TRBJ1-1 NA TRBV2 NA CASNKDRTNTEAFF TGTGCCAGCAACAAGGACCGGACGAACACTGAAGCTTTCTTT
TRBJ1-1 NA TRBV19 TRBD1 CASSIDLSGTGVSLDTEAFF TGTGCCAGTAGTATAGATCTTTCTGGGACAGGGGTCTCGTTGGACACTGAAGCTTTCTTT
TRBJ2-7 NA TRBV14 NA CASSQASYEQYF TGTGCCAGCAGCCAAGCCTCCTACGAGCAGTACTTC
TRBJ2-1 NA TRBV7-2 NA CASSLRGGVNLYNEQFF TGTGCCAGCAGCTTACGGGGTGGGGTTAACCTTTACAATGAGCAGTTCTTC
TRBJ2-2 once TRBV7-2 TRBD2 CASSWTSGGAYGELFF TGTGCCAGCAGCTGGACTAGCGGGGGGGCGTACGGGGAGCTGTTTTTT
TRBJ2-1 NA TRBV6-5 NA CASKSSYNEQFF TGTGCCAGCAAAAGTTCCTACAATGAGCAGTTCTTC
TRBJ1-1 NA TRBV19 NA CASSPSGWGYTEAFF TGTGCCAGTAGCCCGTCGGGGTGGGGTTATACTGAAGCTTTCTTT
TRBJ2-7 NA TRBV5-1 TRBD2 CASSSLAGAEYEQYF TGCGCCAGCAGCTCACTAGCGGGAGCAGAATACGAGCAGTACTTC
TRBJ2-1 NA TRBV2 TRBD1 CASSQEPGQGFF TGTGCCAGCAGTCAAGAGCCGGGACAGGGGTTCTTC